This T cell receptor beta chain appears in the sequencing data of a study of blood T cells in healthy people across ages. Russia was home to the donors, healthy Caucasian individuals aged 6 to 90. Isolating PBMCs gave at least 6.5 million of these cells per sample. CDR3 size: 14 residues. CDR1 and CDR2 (germline): MDHEN, SYDVKM. V was pared by 6 bases and J by 7 bases, with 16 bases between. It was with a sample-barcoded 5' primer and a J-beta primer mix that a second PCR of roughly 7 to 12 cycles was run. From the 5' RACE reads, TCRdb called clonotypes with MiXCR, one entry per CDR3 protein. This repertoire shows fewer than 950,000 distinct CDR3 sequences, roughly 35% found once; its top ten account for approximately 13%.

The rearrangement uses TRBV28 and TRBJ1-5; a weak D match, TRBD1 (5 bases). Sequenced input: blood. This clonotype was sampled from a man aged 18 to 35 in good health. The chain's CDR3 is CASSRQGEGQPQHF. As DNA, the CDR3 is TGTGCCAGCAGCCGCCAGGGAGAGGGACAGCCCCAGCATTTT.